The TCR beta chain under discussion was sequenced for a study of blood T cell repertoires in COVID-19. Study-wide context: Samples taken during acute and convalescent COVID-19 were collected in the United States, Italy and Spain. PBMCs, B-cell-depleted T cells, or T cells provided the cDNA or gDNA that made up the material.

Under the authors' procedure: Amplification of reference gene primers provided the estimated nucleated cell counts. The protocol was immunoSEQ multiplex PCR, while the TCRdb copy is restricted to in-frame clones and leaves out a portion. The D gene and trimming were derived from the DNA, and the V and J assignments and clone size from that table. The sample yields 120,000 or so clones, roughly 82% seen once. The V and J ends lost 5 bases and 4 bases respectively, with 15 bases between them. Germline V gene data show CDR1 as LGHDT and CDR2 as YNNKEL (reference sequence). The CDR3 is 15 amino acids. The receptor was derived from a human donor in a cohort sampled during active COVID-19. This chain joins TRBV3-1 (or the pseudogene TRBV3-2) and TRBJ1-3; possibly TRBD1 for D (6 bases). The sequencing input was peripheral blood. CDR3 DNA sequence: TGTGCCAGCAGCAAGTTGCGGACAGCAGGAAACACCATATATTTT. It specifies CASSKLRTAGNTIYF.